The next 20 T cell receptor beta chains were all read from a single sample in a study of human T cells and chemical hapten exposure. TCRdb itself ran the RACE reads through MiXCR, one entry per CDR3 protein. The sample includes 50,000 or so distinct CDR3 sequences, 11% of them seen just once. The time point is: patch test 1, 2 weeks after DPC sensitization. Treatment meaning: therapeutic diphenylcyclopropenone sensitization with weekly scalp DPC. It was from unfractionated whole blood that total RNA was extracted. The material sequenced was whole blood, taken in connection with sensitization to the hapten diphenylcyclopropenone (DPC). Source of these receptors: a woman in her forties with alopecia areata. Some clones in this sample may be carry-over from other donors' samples.

This clonotype showed up just a few times. The chain links TRBV20-1 to TRBJ1-4; D gene ambiguous. The V and J ends lost 1 base and 0 bases respectively, with 15 bases between them. The CDR3 extends over 17 amino acids. Looked up from germline, CDR1 is DFQATT and CDR2 is SNEGSKA (reference sequence). CDR3 DNA sequence: TGCAGTGCTAGAGGTCGCAGGTTGACGGCAACTAATGAAAAACTGTTTTTT. Protein product: CSARGRRLTATNEKLFF.

This sequence joins TRBV29-1 and TRBJ1-1, with D unresolved. CDR3 size: 14 residues. CDR1 and CDR2 (germline): SQVTM, ANQGSEA. V lost 3 bases and J lost 1, with 12 bases in between. CDR3 nucleotide sequence: TGCAGCGTTGAGAGTACGTTAGGGAACACTGAAGCTTTCTTT. This codes for CSVESTLGNTEAFF.

The V and J genes are TRBV9 and TRBJ2-2; 7 positions agree with TRBD2. J gave up 3 bases and V 3 bases, and 14 bases lay outside the gene matches. This CDR3 has 18 residues. The germline V gene encodes CDR1 SGDLS and CDR2 YYNGEE. The CDR3, as DNA: TGTGCCAGCAGCGGACCCAGTCAGACTAGCTGGGACACCGGGGAGCTGTTTTTT. Residues: CASSGPSQTSWDTGELFF.

In this sample, this clonotype turned up many times. V gene TRBV11-3 combines with J gene TRBJ1-2, with D maybe TRBD1 (6 bases). The ends were cut back, 5 bases at V and 2 bases at J, with 18 bases in the middle. Per the germline V gene, CDR1 is SGHNT and CDR2 is YENEEA. The CDR3 consists of 16 residues. The CDR3 sequence: CASSLSVGGLNYGYTF. In DNA form, the CDR3 reads TGTGCCAGCAGCCTTTCGGTGGGGGGCTTAAACTATGGCTACACCTTC. Combining the CDR3 with reference TRBV11-3 and TRBJ1-2 gives the whole variable domain EAGVVQSPRYKIIEKKQPVAFWCNPISGHNTLYWYLQNLGQGPELLIRYENEEAVDDSQLPKDRFSAERLKGVDSTLKIQPAELGDSAVYLCASSLSVGGLNYGYTFGSGTRLTVV.

This clonotype was seen only a few times. The chain carries TRBV3-1 and TRBJ1-2; no clear D. This CDR3 is built from 15 residues. V lost 8 bases and J lost 4, with 20 bases in between. Germline values: CDR1 LGHDT, CDR2 YNNKEL (reference sequence). This CDR3 reads CASAEAGVGGYGYTF. For the CDR3, the DNA is TGTGCCAGCGCCGAGGCCGGGGTTGGAGGCTATGGCTACACCTTC.

This clonotype was recorded at least ten times. This chain uses TRBV24-1 with TRBJ2-1, with 8 bases identical to TRBD2. Trimming removed 5 bases from V and 10 bases from J; junction bases left unmatched: 15. CDR3 length: 16 amino acids. Germline-derived CDR1 and CDR2 are KGHDR and SFDVKD. The CDR3 here is CATSGRQAGASREQFF. The CDR3 DNA reads as TGTGCCACCAGTGGCAGGCAAGCGGGGGCCTCCAGGGAGCAGTTCTTC.

This clonotype was observed a handful of times. V gene TRBV18 combines with J gene TRBJ2-7; 9 nucleotides line up with TRBD2. CDR1 and CDR2 (germline): KGHSH, LQKENI. This CDR3 comprises 15 residues. V lost 3 bases, J lost 2 bases, and 5 bases stayed unmatched. CDR3 nucleotide sequence: TGTGCCAGCTCACCGTCAGCGGGAGGCACCTACGAGCAGTACTTC. It is translated as CASSPSAGGTYEQYF.

The chain recombines TRBV12-3 or TRBV12-4 with TRBJ2-7; unclear D gene. The CDR3 has 11 amino acids. V was shortened by 5 bases and J by 4 bases, with 6 bases between the two germline ends. The CDR3 bases are TGTGCCAGCAGTAAATATTACGAGCAGTACTTC. This sequence encodes CASSKYYEQYF.

The chain links TRBV7-9 to TRBJ2-4, with D possibly called TRBD1 or TRBD2 (6 bases each). CDR3 length: 16 residues. Trimming shortened V by 1 base and J by 5 bases, and 15 bases separated the two germline ends. The germline V gene encodes CDR1 SEHNR and CDR2 FQNEAQ (reference sequence). The CDR3 loop is CASSLGPRGGENIQYF. In nucleotides, the CDR3 is TGTGCCAGCAGCTTAGGTCCCAGGGGAGGAGAAAACATTCAGTACTTC.

This clonotype showed up just a few times. The gene calls are TRBV4-3 and TRBJ2-1; D is uncertain. The germline gives CDR1 LGHNA, CDR2 YSLEER. This CDR3 comprises 16 residues. Trimming left V 0 bases short and J 3 bases short, with 12 bases between. CDR3 sequence (DNA): TGCGCCAGCAGCCAAGAACCCCCTAGGAACTACAATGAGCAGTTCTTC. Amino acid sequence: CASSQEPPRNYNEQFF.

The table lists this clonotype with a few counts. V usage is TRBV3-1 and J usage is TRBJ2-2; a possible D gene is TRBD2 (5 bases). Germline CDR1 and CDR2: LGHDT and YNNKEL (reference sequence). V was cut by 4 bases and J by 5 bases, with 14 bases left in between. The CDR3 covers 15 residues. The CDR3 DNA reads TGTGCCAGCAGCCGAGGCGGGTCCAGGACCGGGGAGCTGTTTTTT. As protein: CASSRGGSRTGELFF.

The chain joins TRBV29-1 to TRBJ2-5; tentative D call: TRBD1 (6 bases). The CDR3 has 13 residues. Deletions cut 5 bases from V and 1 base from J, with 11 bases between. The germline CDR1 and CDR2 sequences are SQVTM and ANQGSEA. The CDR3 reads CSVRRGTQETQYF. The CDR3 region has the DNA TGCAGCGTTCGCAGGGGCACCCAAGAGACCCAGTACTTC.

This clonotype was seen more than once but under ten times. This rearrangement joins TRBV9 to TRBJ2-3; the match to TRBD2 covers 8 bases. Trimming removed 0 bases from V and 4 bases from J; junction bases left unmatched: 4. The CDR3 is 15 amino acids. The germline CDR1 and CDR2 sequences are SGDLS and YYNGEE. The CDR3 region is CASSVGGGGSDTQYF. In nucleotides, the CDR3 is TGTGCCAGCAGCGTAGGCGGCGGGGGGTCAGATACGCAGTATTTT. The full variable domain, rest sourced from reference TRBV9 and TRBJ2-3, is DSGVTQTPKHLITATGQRVTLRCSPRSGDLSVYWYQQSLDQGLQFLIQYYNGEERAKGNILERFSAQQFPDLHSELNLSSLELGDSALYFCASSVGGGGSDTQYFGPGTRLTVL.

Regarding this clonotype: A much more abundant neighbour one base away suggests this may be a read error. V is TRBV28 and J is TRBJ2-7; D is undetermined. Germline values: CDR1 MDHEN, CDR2 SYDVKM. The V gene lost 3 bases and the J gene lost 2 bases, with 2 bases spanning the gap. The CDR3 spans 11 residues. CDR3 bases: TGTGCCAGCAGTTTCCCCTACGAGCAGTACTTC. Translating gives CASSFPYEQYF.

This clonotype occurred many times. The chain carries TRBV12-3 or TRBV12-4 and TRBJ2-7; TRBD1 matches at 7 bases. The length of the CDR3 is 14 residues. With V trimmed by 5 bases and J by 0 bases, 4 bases remained unmatched. The CDR3: CASSPGQLSYEQYF. CDR3 coding DNA: TGTGCCAGCAGTCCGGGACAGCTCTCCTACGAGCAGTACTTC.

Ten or more counts support this clonotype. This sequence joins TRBV10-1 and TRBJ2-2; D is possibly TRBD2 (5 bases). The CDR3 is 14 residues long. V was cut by 4 bases and J by 5 bases, with 11 bases left in between. The V gene's germline CDR1 is WNHNN and CDR2 SYGVQD (reference sequence). DNA for the CDR3: TGCGCCAGCAGTGTGGCCCAGCGGACCGGGGAGCTGTTTTTT. Amino acid sequence: CASSVAQRTGELFF.

This clonotype has just a few counts. CDR3 DNA sequence: TGTGCCAGCAGTTGGACAGTATACCCCTACGAGCAGTACTTC. Translating gives CASSWTVYPYEQYF. The rearrangement joins TRBV28 to TRBJ2-7; D is perhaps TRBD1 (6 bases). Germline CDR1 and CDR2: MDHEN and SYDVKM. The germline V and J ends were trimmed by 4 bases and 2 bases, with 12 bases remaining between them. The CDR3 has 14 residues.

The chain has TRBV3-1 and TRBJ1-6; TRBD1 might be the D (5 bases). CDR1 LGHDT and CDR2 YNNKEL come from the germline V gene (reference sequence). The CDR3 is made up of 14 amino acids. V was trimmed by 1 base and J by 7 bases, leaving 8 bases between them. The CDR3: CASSQVEGNSPLHF. The CDR3 DNA sequence: TGTGCCAGCAGCCAAGTCGAGGGGAATTCACCCCTCCACTTT.

The chain links TRBV5-6 to TRBJ1-6, with 11 bases matching TRBD1. With 6 bases clipped from V and 11 bases from J, the junction kept 4 bases outside the gene matches. The CDR3 covers 13 residues. Germline V lookup: CDR1 SGHDT, CDR2 YYEEEE. The chain's CDR3 is CASNGQGAAPLHF. The DNA of the CDR3 is TGTGCCAGCAACGGACAGGGGGCGGCACCCCTCCACTTT.

This sequence joins TRBV7-9 and TRBJ1-1; 7 bases are shared with TRBD1. The CDR3 extends over 15 amino acids. V lost 3 bases and J lost 3; bases outside the gene matches: 7. CDR1 and CDR2 (germline): SEHNR, FQNEAQ (reference sequence). The CDR3 DNA sequence: TGTGCCAGCAGCTTTTCGACAGGGTGGGACACTGAAGCTTTCTTT. Protein sequence: CASSFSTGWDTEAFF.